A selection of T cell receptor beta chains follows, all from one sample in a study of beta chain features in type 1 diabetes. The method was immunoSEQ multiplex PCR; TCRdb's version includes in-frame clones alone and lacks a portion of them. Among hundreds of thousands of clones, about 12% were seen once, and the ten largest hold 0.017%. Specimen: naive CD4+ T cells from blood. The receptors come from a man between 18 and 29 years old in good health. CDR3s include the opening cysteine and the closing phenylalanine or tryptophan. D genes are given only for firm matches. Expanded clones are given a class, and other clones once, few, many or no size at all.

D gene: -; J gene: TRBJ2-7; V gene: TRBV6-6; clone size: -; CDR3 protein: CASSPAYEQYF; CDR3 DNA: TGTGCCAGCAGTCCCGCCTACGAGCAGTACTTC
D gene: -; J gene: TRBJ2-7; V gene: TRBV27; clone size: few; CDR3 protein: CASRKDSSYEQYF; CDR3 DNA: TGTGCCAGCAGGAAGGACAGTTCCTACGAGCAGTACTTC
D gene: TRBD1; J gene: TRBJ1-1; V gene: TRBV25-1; clone size: -; CDR3 protein: CASSDPDRDTEAFF; CDR3 DNA: TGTGCCAGCAGTGACCCTGACAGGGACACTGAAGCTTTCTTT
D gene: TRBD1; J gene: TRBJ1-2; V gene: TRBV7-9; clone size: few; CDR3 protein: CASSSTGASGYTF; CDR3 DNA: TGTGCCAGCAGCTCGACAGGGGCCTCCGGCTACACCTTC
D gene: -; J gene: TRBJ2-5; V gene: TRBV2; clone size: few; CDR3 protein: CASSGWGHQETQYF; CDR3 DNA: TGTGCCAGCAGTGGCTGGGGCCATCAAGAGACCCAGTACTTC
D gene: TRBD1; J gene: TRBJ2-7; V gene: TRBV6-6; clone size: -; CDR3 protein: CASSYRQGYEQYF; CDR3 DNA: TGTGCCAGCAGTTACCGACAGGGCTACGAGCAGTACTTC
D gene: TRBD1; J gene: TRBJ2-1; V gene: TRBV2; clone size: few; CDR3 protein: CAARGQGAVDEQFF; CDR3 DNA: TGTGCCGCACGTGGACAGGGGGCTGTGGATGAGCAGTTCTTC
D gene: -; J gene: TRBJ1-1; V gene: TRBV6-5; clone size: -; CDR3 protein: CASSRGGVNTEAFF; CDR3 DNA: TGTGCCAGCAGTCGGGGTGGGGTGAACACTGAAGCTTTCTTT
D gene: -; J gene: TRBJ1-5; V gene: TRBV19; clone size: few; CDR3 protein: CASSAGDGRPQHF; CDR3 DNA: TGTGCCAGTAGTGCCGGGGATGGTAGACCCCAGCATTTT
D gene: TRBD2; J gene: TRBJ2-1; V gene: TRBV28; clone size: few; CDR3 protein: CASSLSGSSYNEQFF; CDR3 DNA: TGTGCCAGCAGTCTTAGCGGGAGCTCCTACAATGAGCAGTTCTTC
D gene: -; J gene: TRBJ1-3; V gene: TRBV11-2; clone size: -; CDR3 protein: CASSLWEDTIYF; CDR3 DNA: TGTGCCAGCAGCTTATGGGAGGACACCATATATTTT
D gene: -; J gene: TRBJ1-6; V gene: TRBV10-3; clone size: -; CDR3 protein: CAISESTGIGNSPLHF; CDR3 DNA: TGTGCCATCAGTGAGTCGACCGGGATAGGCAATTCACCCCTCCACTTT
D gene: -; J gene: TRBJ2-1; V gene: TRBV11-2; clone size: -; CDR3 protein: CASRHGSNEQFF; CDR3 DNA: TGTGCCAGCAGACATGGTTCCAATGAGCAGTTCTTC
D gene: TRBD2; J gene: TRBJ2-3; V gene: TRBV4-2; clone size: -; CDR3 protein: CASSQVASGGTDTQYF; CDR3 DNA: TGTGCCAGCAGCCAAGTTGCAAGCGGGGGTACAGATACGCAGTATTTT
D gene: TRBD2; J gene: TRBJ2-1; V gene: TRBV5-1; clone size: -; CDR3 protein: CASSLEGTSGREQFF; CDR3 DNA: TGCGCCAGCAGCTTGGAGGGGACTAGCGGGAGGGAGCAGTTCTTC
D gene: -; J gene: TRBJ2-1; V gene: TRBV18; clone size: -; CDR3 protein: CASSPLAEFYNEQFF; CDR3 DNA: TGTGCCAGCTCACCACTAGCAGAATTCTACAATGAGCAGTTCTTC
D gene: -; J gene: TRBJ1-1; V gene: TRBV7-6; clone size: -; CDR3 protein: CASSVQENTEAFF; CDR3 DNA: TGTGCCAGCAGCGTGCAGGAAAACACTGAAGCTTTCTTT
D gene: TRBD2; J gene: TRBJ2-1; V gene: TRBV28; clone size: few; CDR3 protein: CASSFTSGMGQFF; CDR3 DNA: TGTGCCAGCAGTTTCACTAGCGGGATGGGGCAGTTCTTC
D gene: TRBD2; J gene: TRBJ2-2; V gene: TRBV6-1; clone size: -; CDR3 protein: CASRRERDTGELFF; CDR3 DNA: TGTGCCAGCAGGCGGGAGCGCGACACCGGGGAGCTGTTTTTT
D gene: TRBD1; J gene: TRBJ2-1; V gene: TRBV19; clone size: -; CDR3 protein: CATLDRVNEQFF; CDR3 DNA: TGTGCCACCCTTGACAGGGTTAATGAGCAGTTCTTC
D gene: -; J gene: TRBJ1-5; V gene: TRBV19; clone size: -; CDR3 protein: CASSVFEGSNQPQHF; CDR3 DNA: TGTGCCAGTAGTGTCTTTGAGGGCAGCAATCAGCCCCAGCATTTT
D gene: -; J gene: TRBJ1-4; V gene: TRBV18; clone size: -; CDR3 protein: CASSDWTAQNEKLFF; CDR3 DNA: TGTGCCAGCTCGGACTGGACAGCCCAGAATGAAAAACTGTTTTTT
D gene: -; J gene: TRBJ1-4; V gene: TRBV6-6; clone size: -; CDR3 protein: CASSYSKFRDNEKLFF; CDR3 DNA: TGTGCCAGCAGTTACTCGAAATTCCGAGATAATGAAAAACTGTTTTTT